One and the same sample provided the 23 T cell receptor beta chains below, sequenced in a study of OX40 agonist ivuxolimab in advanced cancers. Repertoires were generated with immunoSEQ multiplex PCR, while TCRdb's copy carries only in-frame clones and drops some. The sample holds around 80,000 clones; about nine tenths are singletons and the top ten take around 0.31%. Sequences were derived from CD4+ or CD8+ T cells sorted from blood, sampled in a trial of the OX40 agonist ivuxolimab. These receptors originate from an adult with an advanced solid tumor such as melanoma, head and neck, liver or kidney cancer.

J is TRBJ1-1 and V is TRBV6-1; D unresolved. The germline V gene encodes CDR1 MNHNS and CDR2 SASEGT. Trimming left V 5 bases short and J 1 base short, with 11 bases between. This CDR3 has 14 residues. Written as DNA, the CDR3 is TGTGCCAGCAGTTCAGGAAGCTGGAACACTGAAGCTTTCTTT. The encoded protein is CASSSGSWNTEAFF.

Details on this clone: Other DNA sequences from this sample encode an identical CDR3 as well. The chain employs TRBV7-8 and TRBJ1-1; 8 bases line up with TRBD1. This CDR3 has 13 residues. Germline CDR1 reads SGHVS; CDR2 reads FQNEAQ. V lost 3 bases to trimming and J lost 8 bases; unmatched junction nucleotides: 5. The CDR3 DNA reads TGTGCCAGCAGCTTGGCTGGGACAGGCGAAGCTTTCTTT. Its translation: CASSLAGTGEAFF.

This chain links TRBV7-9 with TRBJ2-3; TRBD1 or TRBD2 may be the D gene (7 bases each). Germline V gene lookup returns CDR1 SEHNR and CDR2 FQNEAQ (reference sequence). V shed 3 bases and J shed 3 bases, with 16 bases lying between them. The CDR3 has 16 residues. Here the CDR3 DNA reads TGTGCCAGCAGCTTGGTAGGGCAGGGGGGGACAGATACGCAGTATTTT. This encodes CASSLVGQGGTDTQYF.

The rearrangement uses TRBV7-2 and TRBJ2-3, with D hard to call. The CDR3 runs to 15 residues. Per germline, CDR1 SGHTA and CDR2 FQGNSA. V shed 1 base and J shed 4 bases, with 12 bases lying between them. CDR3 coding DNA: TGTGCCAGCAGCTTAGGTGGTGGACCCCCAGATACGCAGTATTTT. Translation: CASSLGGGPPDTQYF.

The J gene is TRBJ1-2, the V gene TRBV28, with 8 bases fitting TRBD1. V dropped 6 bases and J dropped 3; count of bases not matched to a gene: 12. The germline V gene encodes CDR1 MDHEN and CDR2 SYDVKM. The length of the CDR3 is 16 residues. CDR3 protein: CASRRGDRRRDYGYTF. In DNA, the CDR3 is TGTGCCAGCAGAAGAGGGGACAGGAGACGGGACTATGGCTACACCTTC.

V gene TRBV27 combines with J gene TRBJ1-2; 10 bases map to TRBD1. CDR1 MNHEY and CDR2 SMNVEV come from the germline V gene (reference sequence). There are 15 residues in the CDR3. After removal of 5 bases from V and 9 bases from J, the junction contained 12 bases not matched to a gene. The CDR3 bases are TGTGCCAGCAGTCCTCGGGACAGGGGAGTGGGAAGCTACACCTTC. As protein: CASSPRDRGVGSYTF.

The V and J genes are TRBV19 and TRBJ1-3; no reliable D call. The ends were cut back, 4 bases at V and 1 base at J, with 8 bases in the middle. The CDR3 consists of 14 residues. Germline V lookup: CDR1 LNHDA, CDR2 SQIVND (reference sequence). Here the CDR3 DNA reads TGTGCCAGTAGTACGAGGGCTTCTGGAAACACCATATATTTT. This gives the protein CASSTRASGNTIYF.

This clone was seen a single time. V is TRBV6-5 and J is TRBJ1-2, with D tentatively TRBD1 (6 bases). This CDR3 has 15 amino acids. CDR1 MNHEY and CDR2 SVGAGI come from the germline V gene. V lost 0 bases, J lost 6 bases, and 14 bases lay in between. Written as DNA, the CDR3 is TGTGCCAGCAGTTACTCCACAGGGTGGGTGGATGGCTACACCTTC. This translates into CASSYSTGWVDGYTF.

The V gene is TRBV4-1, the J gene TRBJ1-5; TRBD1 might be the D (6 bases). The germline V gene has CDR1 MGHRA and CDR2 YSYEKL. The CDR3 has 16 residues. V lost 2 bases to trimming and J lost 6 bases, with 17 bases between them. The CDR3 sequence is CASSQPTGRGGQPQHF. CDR3 nucleotide sequence: TGCGCCAGCAGCCAACCCACAGGGAGGGGAGGTCAGCCCCAGCATTTT.

V and J are TRBV5-1 and TRBJ2-3; D is unresolved. The CDR3 loop spans 15 amino acids. The V and J ends lost 0 bases and 2 bases respectively, with 10 bases between them. The germline CDR1 and CDR2 sequences are SGHRS and YFSETQ. The DNA for the CDR3 is TGCGCCAGCAGCTTGGGGGCGCGGTCCACAGATACGCAGTATTTT. Amino acids: CASSLGARSTDTQYF.

The chain couples TRBV5-1 to TRBJ1-1; D is undetermined. Germline V CDR1 and CDR2: SGHRS, YFSETQ. This CDR3 contains 14 residues. V lost 0 bases to trimming and J lost 1 base, with 7 bases between them. The DNA of the CDR3 is TGCGCCAGCAGCTTGGCCGGCGGGAACACTGAAGCTTTCTTT. Its protein is CASSLAGGNTEAFF.

J is TRBJ2-3 and V is TRBV9; 7 nucleotides align to TRBD1. With V trimmed by 0 bases and J by 2 bases, 6 bases remained unmatched. The CDR3 totals 16 residues. Germline V CDR1 and CDR2: SGDLS, YYNGEE. CDR3 region: CASSVAFDRATDTQYF. The CDR3 bases are TGTGCCAGCAGCGTAGCTTTCGACAGGGCCACAGATACGCAGTATTTT.

The chain couples TRBV7-2 to TRBJ2-3; D perhaps matches TRBD2 (6 bases). Trimming stripped 1 base from V and 3 bases from J, with 11 bases between. The V gene's germline CDR1 is SGHTA and CDR2 FQGNSA. The CDR3 spans 15 residues. The DNA of the CDR3 is TGTGCCAGCAGCTTAGTGGGCGGGACGACAGATACGCAGTATTTT. It specifies CASSLVGGTTDTQYF.

The rearrangement uses TRBV6-5 and TRBJ1-3; no reliable D call. With 4 bases removed from V and 1 base from J, the gap between germline ends came to 5 bases. The CDR3 loop spans 13 amino acids. The V gene's germline CDR1 is MNHEY and CDR2 SVGAGI. The CDR3: CASSLQSGNTIYF. CDR3 nucleotide sequence: TGTGCCAGCAGTTTACAGTCTGGAAACACCATATATTTT.

The chain joins TRBV28 to TRBJ2-3; D gene unclear. CDR1 and CDR2 from the germline V gene are MDHEN and SYDVKM. The CDR3 is 13 amino acids. The V gene lost 3 bases and the J gene lost 7 bases, with 11 bases spanning the gap. The CDR3, as DNA: TGTGCCAGCAGTTTGCCCAATGGGAATACGCAGTATTTT. Its translation: CASSLPNGNTQYF.

The chain employs TRBV7-9 and TRBJ2-2; 7 bases map to TRBD1. The V segment lost 1 base and the J segment 2 bases; nucleotides outside the gene matches: 1. The CDR3 extends over 15 amino acids. The germline V gene has CDR1 SEHNR and CDR2 FQNEAQ (reference sequence). CDR3 sequence (DNA): TGTGCCAGCAGCTTAGGGACAGGAAACACCGGGGAGCTGTTTTTT. Translated, it gives CASSLGTGNTGELFF.

The CDR3 DNA is TGTGCCAGCAGCTCCCTCGGACTCCAAGAGACCCAGTACTTC. Its translation: CASSSLGLQETQYF. The chain has TRBV9 and TRBJ2-5; maybe TRBD2 (5 bases). The CDR3 length is 14 residues. The germline V and J ends were trimmed by 4 bases and 1 base, with 11 bases remaining between them. Germline V lookup: CDR1 SGDLS, CDR2 YYNGEE.

This rearrangement joins TRBV7-9 to TRBJ2-3; D uncertain. The germline gives CDR1 SEHNR, CDR2 FQNEAQ (reference sequence). Between the trimmed V and J ends, which lost 3 bases and 3 bases, there was a span of 7 bases. This CDR3 contains 13 residues. The CDR3 loop is CASSFMMTDTQYF. CDR3 DNA: TGTGCCAGCAGCTTTATGATGACAGATACGCAGTATTTT. Supplemented by reference TRBV7-9 and TRBJ2-3, the full variable domain reads DTGVSQNPRHKITKRGQNVTFRCDPISEHNRLYWYRQTLGQGPEFLTYFQNEAQLEKSRLLSDRFSAERPKGSFSTLEIQRTEQGDSAMYLCASSFMMTDTQYFGPGTRLTVL.

The V call is TRBV11-2, the J call TRBJ2-1; unclear D gene. Germline CDR1 SGHAT, CDR2 FQNNGV. The CDR3 has 16 amino acids. The V end lost 7 bases, the J end lost 0 bases, and 16 bases lay between the germline ends. In nucleotides, the CDR3 is TGTGCCAGCACCCCTCGTCGTCTAAGCTCCTACAATGAGCAGTTCTTC. Residues: CASTPRRLSSYNEQFF.

The chain joins TRBV7-2 to TRBJ1-1; no clear D gene. The CDR3 covers 14 residues. V shed 1 base and J shed 1 base, with 7 bases lying between them. CDR1 is SGHTA, CDR2 FQGNSA, per germline. This CDR3 is CASSLVGRNTEAFF. The CDR3 DNA reads TGTGCCAGCAGCTTAGTCGGGAGGAACACTGAAGCTTTCTTT.

V usage is TRBV28 and J usage is TRBJ1-2, with D possibly TRBD1 on 6 matching bases. In germline, CDR1 is MDHEN, CDR2 SYDVKM. V lost 3 bases and J lost 2, with 16 bases in between. The CDR3 runs to 16 residues. The CDR3 DNA reads TGTGCCAGCAGTTTCAATAGACCGGGACAAAACTATGGCTACACCTTC. This translates into CASSFNRPGQNYGYTF.

The count of this clone is one. The chain couples TRBV7-2 to TRBJ2-1, with 10 bases lining up with TRBD2. This CDR3 spans 15 amino acids. Germline CDR1 reads SGHTA; CDR2 reads FQGNSA. V lost 5 bases to trimming and J lost 3 bases; unmatched junction nucleotides: 4. The CDR3 nucleotides are TGTGCCAGCAGCCGAGCGGGAGGGAGCTACAATGAGCAGTTCTTC. Translation gives CASSRAGGSYNEQFF.

V is TRBV7-7 and J is TRBJ2-2; D may match TRBD1 or TRBD2 (5 bases each). V lost 3 bases to trimming and J lost 1 base, with 9 bases between them. Germline CDR1 is SSHAT and CDR2 is FNYEAQ (reference sequence). The CDR3 totals 15 residues. CDR3 protein: CASSFRDGNTGELFF. The CDR3 nucleotides are TGTGCCAGCAGCTTCCGGGACGGGAACACCGGGGAGCTGTTTTTT.